The source of this T cell receptor (beta chain) is a study of T-cell reconstitution after alpha-beta-depleted transplantation in children. Construction of the TCRbeta library involved unique molecular identifiers. TCRdb fed the PCR reads into MiXCR, producing one record per CDR3 protein. The sample includes 200,000 to 300,000 distinct CDR3 sequences, more than 10% seen only once; the top ten take roughly 2.6%. This clonotype was counted at least ten times. Germline CDR1 and CDR2: SGHRS and YFSETQ. The CDR3 extends over 15 amino acids. With V trimmed by 3 bases and J by 6 bases, 10 bases remained unmatched.

The rearrangement joins TRBV5-1 to TRBJ1-1, with TRBD1 identical over 8 bases. This specimen consisted of PBMCs from the stem cell graft donor, obtained from the stem cell graft. This receptor was identified in a human donor who donated a stem cell graft to a child with acute lymphoblastic leukemia. The CDR3 DNA sequence: TGCGCCAGCAGCTCCTGGACAGGGCGAGAGTCTGAAGCTTTCTTT. Encoded protein: CASSSWTGRESEAFF.